The sequence of this T cell receptor (beta chain) was determined in a study of T-cell reconstitution after alpha-beta-depleted transplantation in children. Study findings and constraints: From newly produced T cells came most of the T-cell counts and diversity one year after transplant.

There are 15 residues in the CDR3. J was trimmed by 3 bases and V by 2 bases; bases with no gene match: 4. From germline, CDR1 is SGHRS and CDR2 YFSETQ. This clonotype was seen only a few times. Its antigen is undetermined. For TCRbeta, the library was prepared with unique molecular identifiers. MiXCR, run by TCRdb on the PCR reads, gives a single entry per CDR3 protein. The profile covers 600,000 to 700,000 distinct CDR3 sequences, with about 12% appearing a single time and 0.79% taken by the ten largest. This TCR derives from a girl aged 2 to 10 with congenital amegakaryocytic thrombocytopenia, due to receive a stem cell transplant. The sample in question was PBMCs, obtained before TCRalphabeta/CD19-depleted stem cell transplant. This chain connects TRBV5-1 to TRBJ2-7; 11 bases map to TRBD1. The CDR3 DNA reads TGCGCCAGCAGCTTCCCCGGGACAGGGGGCTACGAGCAGTACTTC. This codes for CASSFPGTGGYEQYF.